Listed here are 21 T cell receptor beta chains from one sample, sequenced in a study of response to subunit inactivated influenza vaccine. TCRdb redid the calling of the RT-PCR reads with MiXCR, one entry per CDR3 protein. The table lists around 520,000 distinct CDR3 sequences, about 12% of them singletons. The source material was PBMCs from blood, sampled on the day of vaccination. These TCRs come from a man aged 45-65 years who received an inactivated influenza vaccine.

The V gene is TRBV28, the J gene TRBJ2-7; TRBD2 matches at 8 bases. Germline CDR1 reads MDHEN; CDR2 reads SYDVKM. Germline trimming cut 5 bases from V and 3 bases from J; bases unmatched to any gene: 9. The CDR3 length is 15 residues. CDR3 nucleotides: TGTGCCAGCAGTCAACCGGGACTAGGGGTCTACGAGCAGTACTTC. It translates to CASSQPGLGVYEQYF.

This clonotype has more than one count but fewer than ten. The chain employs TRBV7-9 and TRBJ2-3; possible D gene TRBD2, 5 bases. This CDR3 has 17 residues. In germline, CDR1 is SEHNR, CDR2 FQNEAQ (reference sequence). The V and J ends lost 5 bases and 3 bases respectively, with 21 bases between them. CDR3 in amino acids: CASSPPFMGPGTDTQYF. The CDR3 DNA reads TGTGCCAGCAGCCCCCCTTTTATGGGTCCGGGGACAGATACGCAGTATTTT.

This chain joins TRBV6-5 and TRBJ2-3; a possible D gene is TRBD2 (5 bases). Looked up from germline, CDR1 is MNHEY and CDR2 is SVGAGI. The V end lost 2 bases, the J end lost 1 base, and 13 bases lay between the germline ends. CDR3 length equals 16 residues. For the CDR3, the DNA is TGTGCCAGCAGTTACACTCCGGGTAGCGGCACAGATACGCAGTATTTT. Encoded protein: CASSYTPGSGTDTQYF.

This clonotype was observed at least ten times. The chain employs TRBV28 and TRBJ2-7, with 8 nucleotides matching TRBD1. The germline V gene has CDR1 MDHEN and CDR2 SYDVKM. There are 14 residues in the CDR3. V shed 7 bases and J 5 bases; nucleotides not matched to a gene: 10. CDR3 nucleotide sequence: TGTGCCAGCATCTCGGACAGGGTTCGGAACGAGCAGTACTTC. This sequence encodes CASISDRVRNEQYF.

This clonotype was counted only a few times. The CDR3 sequence: CASSDGTGLPQHF. CDR3 in DNA: TGTGCCAGCAGTGATGGGACGGGTTTGCCCCAGCATTTT. The V gene is TRBV25-1, the J gene TRBJ1-5; possible D gene TRBD1, 5 bases. Germline CDR1 MGHDK, CDR2 SYGVNS. The CDR3 runs 13 residues. V dropped 3 bases and J dropped 9 bases, with 12 bases sitting between them.

CDR3 loop: CASSFSWGSYNEQFF. The CDR3 coding sequence is TGTGCCAGCAGTTTCTCGTGGGGTTCCTACAATGAGCAGTTCTTC. This rearrangement joins TRBV6-5 to TRBJ2-1; D uncertain. The germline V gene encodes CDR1 MNHEY and CDR2 SVGAGI. Trimming shortened V by 4 bases and J by 1 base, and 11 bases separated the two germline ends. The CDR3 length is 15 residues.

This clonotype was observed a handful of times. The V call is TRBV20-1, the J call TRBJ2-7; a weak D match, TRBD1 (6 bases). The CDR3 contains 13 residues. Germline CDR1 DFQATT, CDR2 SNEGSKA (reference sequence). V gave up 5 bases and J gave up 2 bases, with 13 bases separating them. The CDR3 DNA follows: TGCAGTGCTCAGCCGGGACATACCTACGAGCAGTACTTC. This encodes CSAQPGHTYEQYF.

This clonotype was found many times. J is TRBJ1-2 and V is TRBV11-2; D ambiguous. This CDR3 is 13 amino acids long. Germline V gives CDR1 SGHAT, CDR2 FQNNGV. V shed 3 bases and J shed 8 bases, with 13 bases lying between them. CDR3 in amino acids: CASSFLGNRGYTF. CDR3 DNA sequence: TGTGCCAGCAGCTTCCTAGGGAATCGAGGCTACACCTTC.

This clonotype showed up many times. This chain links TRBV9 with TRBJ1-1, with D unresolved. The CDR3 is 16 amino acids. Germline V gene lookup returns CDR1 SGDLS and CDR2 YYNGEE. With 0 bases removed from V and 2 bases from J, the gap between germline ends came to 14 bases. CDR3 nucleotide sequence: TGTGCCAGCAGCGTAGGACCCTGGGCAACCAACACTGAAGCTTTCTTT. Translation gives CASSVGPWATNTEAFF.

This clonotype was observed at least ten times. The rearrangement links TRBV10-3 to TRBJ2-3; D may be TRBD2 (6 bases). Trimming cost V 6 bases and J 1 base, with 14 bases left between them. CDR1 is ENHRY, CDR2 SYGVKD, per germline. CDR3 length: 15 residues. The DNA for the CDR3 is TGTGCCATCAGCCCGGAGGGGACCGGCACAGATACGCAGTATTTT. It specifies CAISPEGTGTDTQYF.

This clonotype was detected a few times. This chain's CDR3 is CASSNVGELFF. The CDR3 region has the DNA TGTGCCAGCAGTAACGTCGGGGAGCTGTTTTTT. The J gene is TRBJ2-2, the V gene TRBV12-3 or TRBV12-4, with D unresolved. CDR3 length: 11 amino acids. V gave up 5 bases and J gave up 7 bases, with 5 bases separating them.

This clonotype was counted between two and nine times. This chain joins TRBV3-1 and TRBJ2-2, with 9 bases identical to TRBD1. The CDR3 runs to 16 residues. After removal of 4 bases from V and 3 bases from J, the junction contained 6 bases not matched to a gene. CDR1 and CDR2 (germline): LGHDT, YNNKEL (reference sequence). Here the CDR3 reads CASSPGTGFDTGELFF. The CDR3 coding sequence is TGTGCCAGCAGCCCGGGGACAGGGTTCGACACCGGGGAGCTGTTTTTT.

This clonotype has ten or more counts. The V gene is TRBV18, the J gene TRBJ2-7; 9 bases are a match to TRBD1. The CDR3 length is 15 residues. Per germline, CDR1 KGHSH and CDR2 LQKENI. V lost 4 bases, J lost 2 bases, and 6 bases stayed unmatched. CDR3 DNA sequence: TGTGCCAGCTCACAGGGACAGGGATATACCTACGAGCAGTACTTC. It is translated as CASSQGQGYTYEQYF.

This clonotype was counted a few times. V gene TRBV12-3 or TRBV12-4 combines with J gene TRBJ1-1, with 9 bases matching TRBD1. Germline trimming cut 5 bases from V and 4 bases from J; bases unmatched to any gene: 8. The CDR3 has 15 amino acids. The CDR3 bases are TGTGCCAGCAGTACCGGGACAGGGTGGGGCACTGAAGCTTTCTTT. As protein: CASSTGTGWGTEAFF.

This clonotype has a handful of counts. CDR3 loop: CASSLASGLAGASYEQYF. Here the CDR3 DNA reads TGCGCCAGCAGCTTGGCAAGCGGACTAGCGGGAGCCTCTTACGAGCAGTACTTC. The chain combines TRBV5-1 with TRBJ2-7; 13 positions match TRBD2. Trimming at V came to 0 bases and at J to 4 bases, leaving 10 bases not matched to a gene. Per germline, CDR1 SGHRS and CDR2 YFSETQ. The CDR3 loop spans 18 amino acids.

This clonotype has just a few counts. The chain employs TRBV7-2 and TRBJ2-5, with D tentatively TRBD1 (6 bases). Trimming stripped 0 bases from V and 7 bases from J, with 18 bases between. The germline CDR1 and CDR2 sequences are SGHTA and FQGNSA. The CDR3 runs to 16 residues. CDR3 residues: CASSLATGTPSGTQYF. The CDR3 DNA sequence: TGTGCCAGCAGCTTAGCGACAGGAACCCCAAGCGGGACCCAGTACTTC.

CDR3 region: CSVSDEQFF. In DNA, the CDR3 is TGCAGCGTGTCTGATGAGCAGTTCTTC. The chain employs TRBV29-1 and TRBJ2-1; D is unresolved. There are 9 residues in the CDR3. V dropped 6 bases and J dropped 8 bases, with 5 bases sitting between them. From germline, CDR1 is SQVTM and CDR2 ANQGSEA.

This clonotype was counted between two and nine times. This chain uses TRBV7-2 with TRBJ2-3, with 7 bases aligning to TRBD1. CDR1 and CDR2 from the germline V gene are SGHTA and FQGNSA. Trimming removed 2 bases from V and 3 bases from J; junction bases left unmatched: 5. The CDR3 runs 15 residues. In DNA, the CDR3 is TGTGCCAGCAGCTTATGGGCAGGGGGTACAGATACGCAGTATTTT. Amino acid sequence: CASSLWAGGTDTQYF.

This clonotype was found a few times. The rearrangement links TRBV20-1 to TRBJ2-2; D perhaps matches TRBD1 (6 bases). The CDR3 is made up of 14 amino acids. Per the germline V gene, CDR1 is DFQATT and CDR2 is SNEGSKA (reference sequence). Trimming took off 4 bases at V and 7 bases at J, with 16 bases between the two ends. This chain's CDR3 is CSAKGKGGIGELFF. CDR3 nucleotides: TGCAGTGCTAAGGGGAAAGGGGGAATCGGGGAGCTGTTTTTT.

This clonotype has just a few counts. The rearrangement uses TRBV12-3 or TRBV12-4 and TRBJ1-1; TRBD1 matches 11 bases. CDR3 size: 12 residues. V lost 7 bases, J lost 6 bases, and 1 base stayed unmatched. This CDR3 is CASMGQGAEAFF. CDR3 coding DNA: TGTGCCAGCATGGGACAGGGGGCTGAAGCTTTCTTT.

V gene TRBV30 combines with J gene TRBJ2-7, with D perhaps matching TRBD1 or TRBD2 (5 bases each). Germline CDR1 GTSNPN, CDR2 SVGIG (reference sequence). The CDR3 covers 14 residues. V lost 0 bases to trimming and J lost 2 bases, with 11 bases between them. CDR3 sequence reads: CAWSVGQGPYEQYF. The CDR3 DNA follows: TGTGCCTGGAGTGTCGGGCAGGGACCCTACGAGCAGTACTTC.